What follows are 29 T cell receptor beta chains derived from one specimen sequenced in a study of T-cell reconstitution after alpha-beta-depleted transplantation in children. The TCRbeta library was prepared with unique molecular identifiers. TCRdb analysed the PCR reads with MiXCR anew, one entry per CDR3 protein. Here the sample spans about 610,000 distinct CDR3 sequences, over 9.5% being singletons. The sequenced sample was PBMCs from the stem cell graft donor, obtained from the stem cell graft. The receptors originated from a human donor who donated a stem cell graft to a child with acute myeloid leukemia.

The chain couples TRBV5-5 to TRBJ2-7; D is possibly TRBD1 (5 bases). Germline CDR1 is SGHKS and CDR2 is YYEKEE (reference sequence). CDR3 length equals 15 residues. V was clipped by 0 bases and J by 0 bases, with 10 bases between them. This chain's CDR3 is CASSLAGAPSYEQYF. DNA for the CDR3: TGTGCCAGCAGCTTGGCTGGGGCTCCCTCCTACGAGCAGTACTTC.

This clonotype has a count of ten or more. V and J are TRBV12-3 or TRBV12-4 and TRBJ1-2, with D possibly TRBD1 on 5 matching bases. The CDR3 is made up of 14 amino acids. Trimming stripped 5 bases from V and 7 bases from J, with 17 bases between. The CDR3 region has the DNA TGTGCCAGCAGTCAAGGGGCTTTCAGCTTTGGCTACACCTTC. Its translation is CASSQGAFSFGYTF.

V gene TRBV4-3 combines with J gene TRBJ2-1; D not certain. The CDR3 contains 15 residues. Germline CDR1 is LGHNA and CDR2 is YSLEER. V lost 0 bases and J 0 bases, leaving 6 bases between the germline ends. CDR3 sequence reads: CASSQEESSYNEQFF. The DNA of the CDR3 is TGCGCCAGCAGCCAAGAAGAGAGCTCCTACAATGAGCAGTTCTTC.

This clonotype was recorded many times. The chain has TRBV7-2 and TRBJ2-7; 12 bases fit TRBD2. Germline assignment: CDR1 SGHTA and CDR2 FQGNSA. CDR3 size: 16 residues. Trimming cost V 5 bases and J 7 bases; bases outside gene matches: 12. This CDR3 is CASSPSLAGGSLEQYF. In DNA, the CDR3 is TGTGCCAGCAGCCCATCACTAGCGGGAGGCTCCCTGGAGCAGTACTTC.

This clonotype showed up many times. The chain combines TRBV20-1 with TRBJ2-2; TRBD2 matches 12 bases. The CDR3 loop spans 14 amino acids. Germline V gene sequence: CDR1 DFQATT, CDR2 SNEGSKA (reference sequence). V was clipped by 8 bases and J by 2 bases; unmatched bases: 3. CDR3 sequence reads: CSSGLAGNTGELFF. The CDR3 nucleotides are TGCAGTTCCGGACTAGCGGGAAACACCGGGGAGCTGTTTTTT.

The chain uses TRBV28 and TRBJ2-1, with 12 positions matching TRBD2. Germline V gives CDR1 MDHEN, CDR2 SYDVKM. V dropped 8 bases and J dropped 4; count of bases not matched to a gene: 15. CDR3 length: 18 amino acids. The CDR3 region has the DNA TGTGCCAGCGGCAAACTAGCGGGAGGTGGGGAGGCATACAATGAGCAGTTCTTC. It specifies CASGKLAGGGEAYNEQFF. Supplemented by reference TRBV28 and TRBJ2-1, the full variable domain reads DVKVTQSSRYLVKRTGEKVFLECVQDMDHENMFWYRQDPGLGLRLIYFSYDVKMKEKGDIPEGYSVSREKKERFSLILESASTNQTSMYLCASGKLAGGGEAYNEQFFGPGTRLTVL.

This rearrangement joins TRBV7-2 to TRBJ2-5, with 7 bases that match TRBD1. Germline lookup yields CDR1 SGHTA and CDR2 FQGNSA. The CDR3 has 15 residues. The ends lost 5 bases at V and 5 bases at J; junction bases unmatched: 11. CDR3 DNA: TGTGCCAGCAGCCCACGACAGGGCACCACGGAGACCCAGTACTTC. Amino acids: CASSPRQGTTETQYF.

This rearrangement joins TRBV20-1 to TRBJ2-1, with D possibly called TRBD1 or TRBD2 (6 bases each). Trimming cost V 1 base and J 5 bases, with 18 bases left between them. Germline V lookup: CDR1 DFQATT, CDR2 SNEGSKA (reference sequence). The CDR3 has 16 amino acids. DNA for the CDR3: TGCAGTGCTAGAGTGCCGGACCCAAGGGGGGACAATGAGCAGTTCTTC. Residues: CSARVPDPRGDNEQFF.

The chain has TRBV29-1 and TRBJ2-1; no reliable D call. Germline values: CDR1 SQVTM, CDR2 ANQGSEA. The CDR3 is 11 amino acids. V lost 2 bases and J 6 bases, leaving 5 bases between the germline ends. The CDR3 region has the DNA TGCAGCGTTGAATGGCGCAATGAGCAGTTCTTC. This translates into CSVEWRNEQFF.

This clonotype was found a few times. This chain uses TRBV7-3 with TRBJ2-2; 8 bases match TRBD2. Trimming took 5 bases from V and 7 from J; bases not matched to a gene: 6. The CDR3 has 14 residues. Looked up from germline, CDR1 is SGHTA and CDR2 is FQGTGA. The CDR3 sequence: CASSPGLGSGELFF. The CDR3 nucleotides are TGTGCCAGCAGCCCGGGACTAGGTAGCGGGGAGCTGTTTTTT.

The chain is built from TRBV18 and TRBJ2-7, with 8 positions matching TRBD2. The V and J ends lost 3 bases and 7 bases, in that order; junction bases with no gene match: 11. CDR3 size: 15 residues. Germline CDR1 KGHSH, CDR2 LQKENI. The CDR3 region has the DNA TGTGCCAGCTCACCGGGACTAGTAGATTACGGAGAGCAGTACTTC. Encoded protein: CASSPGLVDYGEQYF.

This clonotype was observed at least ten times. The V and J genes are TRBV11-2 and TRBJ2-1; perhaps TRBD2 as D (5 bases). The CDR3 has 15 residues. Germline lookup yields CDR1 SGHAT and CDR2 FQNNGV. The V end was cut by 3 bases, the J end by 4 bases, with 13 bases between. The DNA of the CDR3 is TGTGCCAGCAGCTTTAAAAGGGAGTTTTACAATGAGCAGTTCTTC. Amino acids: CASSFKREFYNEQFF.

This clonotype has a count of ten or more. This sequence joins TRBV10-3 and TRBJ2-3; the match to TRBD2 covers 10 bases. The V and J ends lost 7 bases and 4 bases, in that order; junction bases with no gene match: 8. Germline CDR1 is ENHRY and CDR2 is SYGVKD. The CDR3 consists of 15 residues. CDR3 loop: CAITPGTSASDTQYF. CDR3 DNA sequence: TGTGCCATCACTCCCGGGACTAGCGCTTCAGATACGCAGTATTTT.

This clonotype was detected ten times or more. The chain recombines TRBV29-1 with TRBJ2-7; 11 nucleotides agree with TRBD2. The CDR3 sequence is 14 residues long. V trimming: 6 bases; J trimming: 0 bases; junction bases outside the gene matches: 4. The germline CDR1 and CDR2 sequences are SQVTM and ANQGSEA. CDR3 in DNA: TGCAGCGTCGCGGGACTAGCGGCCTCCTACGAGCAGTACTTC. Translating gives CSVAGLAASYEQYF.

This clonotype occurred a few times. V is TRBV12-3 or TRBV12-4 and J is TRBJ2-7; no clear D gene. Trimming took off 1 base at V and 4 bases at J, with 11 bases between the two ends. This CDR3 region has 14 residues. CDR3: CASSLGTEAYEQYF. The CDR3 nucleotides are TGTGCCAGCAGTTTAGGGACCGAAGCTTACGAGCAGTACTTC.

The chain combines TRBV15 with TRBJ2-1; 7 nucleotides agree with TRBD1. V lost 2 bases, J lost 6 bases, and 7 bases stayed unmatched. The V gene's germline CDR1 is LNHNV and CDR2 YYDKDF (reference sequence). CDR3 length equals 15 residues. The CDR3 nucleotides read TGTGCCACCAGCAGACAAATCAGACAGGGCAATGAGCAGTTCTTC. It translates to CATSRQIRQGNEQFF. Variable domain in full (rest from reference TRBV15 and TRBJ2-1): DAMVIQNPRYQVTQFGKPVTLSCSQTLNHNVMYWYQQKSSQAPKLLFHYYDKDFNNEADTPDNFQSRRPNTSFCFLDIRSPGLGDTAMYLCATSRQIRQGNEQFFGPGTRLTVL.

This clonotype has just a few counts. The chain is built from TRBV19 and TRBJ1-2, with a possible D match to TRBD1 (5 bases). V lost 1 base and J lost 6, with 12 bases in between. Germline V gene data show CDR1 as LNHDA and CDR2 as SQIVND (reference sequence). This CDR3 is 14 amino acids long. CDR3 residues: CASSIGQRGNGYTF. The CDR3 DNA reads TGTGCCAGTAGTATAGGCCAGCGGGGGAATGGCTACACCTTC.

This clonotype was detected only a few times. The CDR3 sequence is CSAREGYANNQPQHF. CDR3 DNA: TGCAGTGCTAGAGAAGGGTACGCGAACAATCAGCCCCAGCATTTT. The chain combines TRBV20-1 with TRBJ1-5; no reliable D call. V was cut by 0 bases and J by 3 bases, with 12 bases left in between. This CDR3 contains 15 residues. In germline, CDR1 is DFQATT, CDR2 SNEGSKA (reference sequence).

This clonotype was counted only a few times. The rearrangement links TRBV3-1 to TRBJ2-1, with D possibly TRBD2 on 6 matching bases. Trimming cost V 1 base and J 1 base, with 8 bases left between them. The germline V gene has CDR1 LGHDT and CDR2 YNNKEL (reference sequence). CDR3 length: 15 residues. CDR3 sequence reads: CASSQALASYNEQFF. In DNA, the CDR3 is TGTGCCAGCAGCCAAGCCCTAGCGTCCTACAATGAGCAGTTCTTC.

This clonotype has more than one count but fewer than ten. This rearrangement joins TRBV7-3 to TRBJ1-2; 9 bases line up with TRBD1. The ends lost 4 bases at V and 6 bases at J; junction bases unmatched: 9. Germline V gene data show CDR1 as SGHTA and CDR2 as FQGTGA. This CDR3 is built from 15 residues. CDR3: CASSSEGQGWDGYTF. Written as DNA, the CDR3 is TGTGCCAGCAGCTCAGAGGGACAGGGCTGGGATGGCTACACCTTC.

V gene TRBV29-1 combines with J gene TRBJ2-7; D perhaps matches TRBD1 (6 bases). The CDR3 contains 14 residues. V was clipped by 7 bases and J by 1 base, with 17 bases between them. Germline V CDR1 and CDR2: SQVTM, ANQGSEA. The CDR3 sequence is CSALKAGVSYEQYF. The CDR3 nucleotides are TGCAGCGCCCTAAAGGCAGGGGTTTCCTACGAGCAGTACTTC.

This clonotype has only a few counts. The V call is TRBV5-1, the J call TRBJ1-5; D gene unclear. This CDR3 has 16 residues. V dropped 4 bases and J dropped 4 bases, with 18 bases sitting between them. The germline CDR1 and CDR2 sequences are SGHRS and YFSETQ. The CDR3 DNA reads as TGCGCCAGCAGCCACGGCTCAATCGATGGAAATCAGCCCCAGCATTTT. This translates into CASSHGSIDGNQPQHF.

This clonotype was recorded at least ten times. The chain uses TRBV28 and TRBJ2-1, with D uncertain. Germline assignment: CDR1 MDHEN and CDR2 SYDVKM. V gave up 3 bases and J gave up 6 bases, with 12 bases separating them. The CDR3 extends over 14 amino acids. The CDR3 reads CASSFGLVVNEQFF. In nucleotides, the CDR3 is TGTGCCAGCAGTTTTGGGCTAGTTGTCAATGAGCAGTTCTTC. Filled out from reference TRBV28 and TRBJ2-1, the complete variable domain reads DVKVTQSSRYLVKRTGEKVFLECVQDMDHENMFWYRQDPGLGLRLIYFSYDVKMKEKGDIPEGYSVSREKKERFSLILESASTNQTSMYLCASSFGLVVNEQFFGPGTRLTVL.

This clonotype was counted many times. V and J are TRBV28 and TRBJ2-7; a weak D match, TRBD1 (5 bases). Germline V gene data show CDR1 as MDHEN and CDR2 as SYDVKM. The CDR3 has 12 residues. Trimming removed 5 bases from V and 4 bases from J, with 9 bases in between. CDR3 amino acids: CASSLREYEQYF. CDR3 bases: TGTGCCAGCAGTCTCAGGGAATACGAGCAGTACTTC.

The table lists this clonotype with many counts. The genes are TRBV27 and TRBJ2-1; D might be TRBD2 (5 bases). The germline V gene encodes CDR1 MNHEY and CDR2 SMNVEV (reference sequence). Trimming removed 2 bases from V and 0 bases from J, with 8 bases in between. This CDR3 spans 15 amino acids. CDR3 in DNA: TGTGCCAGCAGTTTAGACTATCTCTCCTACAATGAGCAGTTCTTC. Protein sequence: CASSLDYLSYNEQFF.

The CDR3 DNA reads TGTGCCATCAGTGAGTCGTCAGTCTCTGGAAACACCATATATTTT. Protein product: CAISESSVSGNTIYF. The chain joins TRBV10-3 to TRBJ1-3; D call uncertain. V lost 0 bases, J lost 0 bases, and 6 bases lay in between. This CDR3 region has 15 residues. Per the germline V gene, CDR1 is ENHRY and CDR2 is SYGVKD.

This clonotype has a count of ten or more. The chain carries TRBV4-3 and TRBJ2-1; no clear D. V was clipped by 1 base and J by 4 bases, with 5 bases between them. Germline V lookup: CDR1 LGHNA, CDR2 YSLEER. The CDR3 covers 13 residues. The CDR3 coding sequence is TGCGCCAGCAGCCAAGGAGGTTACAATGAGCAGTTCTTC. Protein: CASSQGGYNEQFF.

This clonotype was detected many times. The chain employs TRBV18 and TRBJ2-4; 8 bases align to TRBD2. Trimming took 3 bases from V and 2 from J; bases not matched to a gene: 9. CDR3 length: 17 amino acids. The germline CDR1 and CDR2 sequences are KGHSH and LQKENI. CDR3 region: CASSPYDIAGTKNIQYF. The CDR3 DNA sequence: TGTGCCAGCTCACCCTATGATATAGCGGGAACCAAAAACATTCAGTACTTC.

This chain connects TRBV28 to TRBJ2-1; perhaps TRBD2 as D (5 bases). Trimming shortened V by 4 bases and J by 3 bases, and 22 bases separated the two germline ends. CDR3 length: 18 amino acids. The germline gives CDR1 MDHEN, CDR2 SYDVKM. Here the CDR3 reads CASSSTDIGELRYNEQFF. CDR3 coding DNA: TGTGCCAGCAGTTCGACGGATATTGGGGAGCTACGCTACAATGAGCAGTTCTTC.